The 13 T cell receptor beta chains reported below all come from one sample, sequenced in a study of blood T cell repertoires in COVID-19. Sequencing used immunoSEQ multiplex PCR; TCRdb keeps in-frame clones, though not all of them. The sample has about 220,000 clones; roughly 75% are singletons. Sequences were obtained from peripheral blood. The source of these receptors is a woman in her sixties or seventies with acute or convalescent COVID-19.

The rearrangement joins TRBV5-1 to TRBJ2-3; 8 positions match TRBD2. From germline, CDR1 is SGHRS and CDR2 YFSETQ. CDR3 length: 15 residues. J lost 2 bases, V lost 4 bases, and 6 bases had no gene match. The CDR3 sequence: CASSMGLGDTDTQYF. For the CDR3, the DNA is TGCGCCAGCAGCATGGGACTAGGTGACACAGATACGCAGTATTTT.

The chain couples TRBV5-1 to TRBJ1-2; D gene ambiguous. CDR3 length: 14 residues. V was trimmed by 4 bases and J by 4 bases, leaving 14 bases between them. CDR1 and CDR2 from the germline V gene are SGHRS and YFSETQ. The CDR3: CASSTAAVGYGYTF. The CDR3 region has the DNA TGCGCCAGCAGCACGGCCGCGGTGGGCTATGGCTACACCTTC. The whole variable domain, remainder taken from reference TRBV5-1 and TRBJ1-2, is KAGVTQTPRYLIKTRGQQVTLSCSPISGHRSVSWYQQTPGQGLQFLFEYFSETQRNKGNFPGRFSGRQFSNSRSEMNVSTLELGDSALYLCASSTAAVGYGYTFGSGTRLTVV.

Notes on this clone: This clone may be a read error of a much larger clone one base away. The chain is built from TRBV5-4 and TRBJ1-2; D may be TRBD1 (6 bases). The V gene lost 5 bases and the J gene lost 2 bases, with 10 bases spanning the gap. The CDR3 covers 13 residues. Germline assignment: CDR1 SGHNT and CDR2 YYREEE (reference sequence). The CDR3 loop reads CASSFTGNYGYTF. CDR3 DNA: TGTGCCAGCAGTTTTACAGGGAACTATGGCTACACCTTC.

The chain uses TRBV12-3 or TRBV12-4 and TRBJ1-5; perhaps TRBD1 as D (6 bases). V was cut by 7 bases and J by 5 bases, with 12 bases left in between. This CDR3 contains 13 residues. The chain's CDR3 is CASTMTGHQPQHF. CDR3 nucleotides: TGTGCCAGCACTATGACAGGACATCAGCCCCAGCATTTT.

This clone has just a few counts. The CDR3 DNA reads as TGTGCCAGCACGCCGACGGGGATCTCCTACGAGCAGTACTTC. The encoded protein is CASTPTGISYEQYF. V is TRBV9 and J is TRBJ2-7, with D possibly matching TRBD2 (5 bases). The germline CDR1 and CDR2 sequences are SGDLS and YYNGEE. This CDR3 has 14 residues. With 6 bases removed from V and 0 bases from J, the gap between germline ends came to 13 bases.

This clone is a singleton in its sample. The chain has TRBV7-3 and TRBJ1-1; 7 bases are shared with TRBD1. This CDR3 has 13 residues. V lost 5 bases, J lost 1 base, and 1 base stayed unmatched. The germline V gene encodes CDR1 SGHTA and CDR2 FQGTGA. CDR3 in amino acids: CASSRQGNTEAFF. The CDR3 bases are TGTGCCAGCAGCCGACAGGGGAACACTGAAGCTTTCTTT.

The CDR3 DNA is TGTGCCTGGAGTCGGAGCGGGGGGCGTTACAATGAGCAGTTCTTC. As protein: CAWSRSGGRYNEQFF. The J gene is TRBJ2-1, the V gene TRBV30; 9 bases are shared with TRBD2. Germline CDR1 GTSNPN, CDR2 SVGIG (reference sequence). The CDR3 length is 15 residues. Losses at the gene ends were 2 bases for V and 4 bases for J; bases not matched to a gene: 6. The whole variable domain, remainder taken from reference TRBV30 and TRBJ2-1, is SQTIHQWPATLVQPVGSPLSLECTVEGTSNPNLYWYRQAAGRGLQLLFYSVGIGQISSEVPQNLSASRPQDRQFILSSKKLLLSDSGFYLCAWSRSGGRYNEQFFGPGTRLTVL.

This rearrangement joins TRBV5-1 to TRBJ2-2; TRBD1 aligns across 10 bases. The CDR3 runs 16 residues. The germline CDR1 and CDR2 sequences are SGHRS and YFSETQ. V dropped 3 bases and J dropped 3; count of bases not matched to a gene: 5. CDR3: CASSWDRGGDTGELFF. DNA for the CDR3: TGCGCCAGCAGCTGGGACAGGGGAGGGGACACCGGGGAGCTGTTTTTT. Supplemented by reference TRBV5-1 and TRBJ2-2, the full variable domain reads KAGVTQTPRYLIKTRGQQVTLSCSPISGHRSVSWYQQTPGQGLQFLFEYFSETQRNKGNFPGRFSGRQFSNSRSEMNVSTLELGDSALYLCASSWDRGGDTGELFFGEGSRLTVL.

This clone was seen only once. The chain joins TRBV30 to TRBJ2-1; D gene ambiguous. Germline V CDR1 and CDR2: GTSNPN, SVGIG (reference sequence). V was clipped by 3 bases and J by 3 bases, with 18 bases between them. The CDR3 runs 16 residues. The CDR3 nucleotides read TGTGCCTGGAGACCCTTGGTGACGGGTCGCTACAATGAGCAGTTCTTC. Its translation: CAWRPLVTGRYNEQFF.

For the CDR3, the DNA is TGTGCCAGCAGTTACGAGGGATCTTCACAAGAGACCCAGTACTTC. This encodes CASSYEGSSQETQYF. The chain joins TRBV6-2 or TRBV6-3 to TRBJ2-5; the D gene is possibly TRBD2 (5 bases). Germline V gene lookup returns CDR1 MNHEY and CDR2 SVGEGT. V gave up 2 bases and J gave up 2 bases, with 12 bases separating them. The CDR3 covers 15 residues.

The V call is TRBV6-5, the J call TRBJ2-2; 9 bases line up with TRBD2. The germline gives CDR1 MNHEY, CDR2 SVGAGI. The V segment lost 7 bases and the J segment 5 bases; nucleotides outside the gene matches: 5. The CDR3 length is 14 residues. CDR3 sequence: CASKRGVGTGELFF. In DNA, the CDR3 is TGTGCCAGCAAGCGGGGGGTAGGGACCGGGGAGCTGTTTTTT.

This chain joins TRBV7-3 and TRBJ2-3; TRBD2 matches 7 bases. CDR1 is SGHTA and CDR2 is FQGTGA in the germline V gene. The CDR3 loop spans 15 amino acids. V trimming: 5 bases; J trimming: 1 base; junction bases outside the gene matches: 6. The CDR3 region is CASSLGTIRTDTQYF. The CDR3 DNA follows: TGTGCCAGCAGCCTCGGGACTATTCGCACAGATACGCAGTATTTT.

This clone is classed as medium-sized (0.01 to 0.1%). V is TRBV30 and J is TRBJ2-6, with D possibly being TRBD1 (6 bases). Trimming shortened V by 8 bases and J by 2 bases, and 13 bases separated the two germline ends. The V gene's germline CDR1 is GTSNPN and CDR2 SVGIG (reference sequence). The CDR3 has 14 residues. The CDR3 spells CAGQGSAGANVLTF. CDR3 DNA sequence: TGTGCCGGTCAGGGGTCCGCTGGGGCCAACGTCCTGACTTTC.